The 6 T cell receptor beta chains in this list originate from one sample, sequenced in a study of cytomegalovirus exposure and HLA in healthy donors. This PCR relied on a set of 60 Vbeta primers and 13 Jbeta primers. Sequencing used immunoSEQ multiplex PCR; TCRdb keeps in-frame clones, though not all of them. The table has 90,000 to 130,000 clones, around 70% seen once. The sample was PBMCs. The receptors here all came from a man younger than 45 in good health and CMV-seropositive.

The chain has TRBV9 and TRBJ2-1; D possibly corresponds to TRBD1 (6 bases). Deletions cut 2 bases from V and 0 bases from J, with 12 bases between. Germline CDR1 and CDR2: SGDLS and YYNGEE. This CDR3 has 16 residues. CDR3 in amino acids: CASSVRPRGSYNEQFF. CDR3 coding DNA: TGTGCCAGCAGCGTCCGCCCCAGGGGCTCCTACAATGAGCAGTTCTTC.

This clone has a handful of counts. The rearrangement links TRBV6-4 to TRBJ2-5, with 11 positions matching TRBD2. Per the germline V gene, CDR1 is MRHNA and CDR2 is SNTAGT. The CDR3 loop spans 15 amino acids. Trimming at V came to 3 bases and at J to 4 bases, leaving 4 bases not matched to a gene. CDR3 nucleotide sequence: TGTGCCAGCAGTGAAGTAGCGGGGGGGCGAGAGACCCAGTACTTC. Its translation is CASSEVAGGRETQYF.

The chain uses TRBV11-2 and TRBJ2-1; D may be TRBD2 (5 bases). V shed 6 bases and J shed 10 bases, with 10 bases lying between them. The CDR3 runs 11 residues. Per the germline V gene, CDR1 is SGHAT and CDR2 is FQNNGV. CDR3 sequence: CASSWGAEQFF. In nucleotides, the CDR3 is TGTGCCAGCAGTTGGGGAGCGGAGCAGTTCTTC.

The V gene is TRBV6-4, the J gene TRBJ1-1; perhaps TRBD1 as D (5 bases). The ends were cut back, 6 bases at V and 1 base at J, with 9 bases in the middle. CDR3 length equals 13 residues. The germline CDR1 and CDR2 sequences are MRHNA and SNTAGT. The CDR3: CASSATENTEAFF. CDR3 DNA sequence: TGTGCCAGCAGCGCGACAGAGAACACTGAAGCTTTCTTT.

This clone has only one observation. Written as DNA, the CDR3 is TGTGCCATCAGGCTTGACAGGGATCAGCCCCAGCATTTT. It yields the protein CAIRLDRDQPQHF. The chain has TRBV10-3 and TRBJ1-5; TRBD1 aligns across 7 bases. The germline CDR1 and CDR2 sequences are ENHRY and SYGVKD. V was clipped by 6 bases and J by 5 bases; unmatched bases: 4. The CDR3 spans 13 residues.

This chain uses TRBV7-8 with TRBJ1-6, with 9 bases matching TRBD1. Germline V lookup: CDR1 SGHVS, CDR2 FQNEAQ. This CDR3 has 15 residues. With 8 bases clipped from V and 4 bases from J, the junction kept 6 bases outside the gene matches. CDR3 nucleotides: TGTGCCAGCTGTGGGACAGGGCTATATAATTCACCCCTCCACTTT. It specifies CASCGTGLYNSPLHF.